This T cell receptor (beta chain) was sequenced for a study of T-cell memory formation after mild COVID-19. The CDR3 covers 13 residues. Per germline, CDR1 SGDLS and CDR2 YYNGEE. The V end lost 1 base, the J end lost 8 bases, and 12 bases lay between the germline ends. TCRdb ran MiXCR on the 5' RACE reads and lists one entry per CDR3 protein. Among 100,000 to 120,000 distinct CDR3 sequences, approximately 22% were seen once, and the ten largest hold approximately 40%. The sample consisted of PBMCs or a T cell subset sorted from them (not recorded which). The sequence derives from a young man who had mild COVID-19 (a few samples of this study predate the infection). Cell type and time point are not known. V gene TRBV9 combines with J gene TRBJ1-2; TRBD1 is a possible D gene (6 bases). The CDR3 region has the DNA TGTGCCAGCAGCGTAAGCAGGGGTGGAGGCTACACCTTC. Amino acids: CASSVSRGGGYTF.